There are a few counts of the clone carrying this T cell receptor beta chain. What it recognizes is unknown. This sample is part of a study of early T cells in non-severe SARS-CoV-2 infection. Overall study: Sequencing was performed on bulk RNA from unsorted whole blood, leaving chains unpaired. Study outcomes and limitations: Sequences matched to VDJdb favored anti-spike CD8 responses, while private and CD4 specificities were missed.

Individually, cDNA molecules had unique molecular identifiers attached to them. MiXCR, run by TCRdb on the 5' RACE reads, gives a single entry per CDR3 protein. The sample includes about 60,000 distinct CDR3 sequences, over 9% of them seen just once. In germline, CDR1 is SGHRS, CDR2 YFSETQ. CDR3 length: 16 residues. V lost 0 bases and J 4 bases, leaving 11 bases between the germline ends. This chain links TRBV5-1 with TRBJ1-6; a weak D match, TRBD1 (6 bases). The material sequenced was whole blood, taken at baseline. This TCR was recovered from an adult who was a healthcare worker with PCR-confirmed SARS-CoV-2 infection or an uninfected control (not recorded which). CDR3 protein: CASSLAGTPYNSPLHF. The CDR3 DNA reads TGCGCCAGCAGCTTGGCCGGGACACCGTATAATTCACCCCTCCACTTT.